This T cell receptor beta chain was retrieved from a study of cytomegalovirus exposure and HLA in healthy donors. This CDR3 spans 15 amino acids. The V gene end was trimmed by 5 bases and the J gene end by 3 bases; junction bases not matched to a gene: 10. CDR1 SGHTA and CDR2 FQGTGA come from the germline V gene. PCR involved 60 Vbeta and 13 Jbeta primers. The table came from immunoSEQ multiplex PCR; TCRdb's copy has only in-frame clones and leaves some out. Its table records approximately 110,000 clones. The chain is built from TRBV7-3 and TRBJ2-7; 7 bases are shared with TRBD1. The sample taken for sequencing was PBMCs. This TCR was sampled from a man aged 35-49 years in good health and CMV-seropositive. CDR3 protein: CASSPQPGQHYEQYF. In nucleotides, the CDR3 is TGTGCCAGCAGCCCACAACCGGGACAGCACTACGAGCAGTACTTC.